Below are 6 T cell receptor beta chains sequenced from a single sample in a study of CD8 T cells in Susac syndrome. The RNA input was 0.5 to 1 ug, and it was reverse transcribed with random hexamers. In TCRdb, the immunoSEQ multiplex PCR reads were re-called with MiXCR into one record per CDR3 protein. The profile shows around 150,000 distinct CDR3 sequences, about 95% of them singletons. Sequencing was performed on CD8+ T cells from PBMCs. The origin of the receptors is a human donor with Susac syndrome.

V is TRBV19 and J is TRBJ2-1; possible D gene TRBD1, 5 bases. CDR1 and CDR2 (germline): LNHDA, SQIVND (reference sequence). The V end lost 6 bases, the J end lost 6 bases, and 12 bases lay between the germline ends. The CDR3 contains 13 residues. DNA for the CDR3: TGTGCCAGTAGCGACTCCAGGGCCAATGAGCAGTTCTTC. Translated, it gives CASSDSRANEQFF.

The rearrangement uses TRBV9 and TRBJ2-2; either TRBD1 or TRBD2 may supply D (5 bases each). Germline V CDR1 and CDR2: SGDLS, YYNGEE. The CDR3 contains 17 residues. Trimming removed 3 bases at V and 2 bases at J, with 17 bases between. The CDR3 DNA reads TGTGCCAGCAGCGCAGGGACCTTCTCCGTCAACACCGGGGAGCTGTTTTTT. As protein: CASSAGTFSVNTGELFF.

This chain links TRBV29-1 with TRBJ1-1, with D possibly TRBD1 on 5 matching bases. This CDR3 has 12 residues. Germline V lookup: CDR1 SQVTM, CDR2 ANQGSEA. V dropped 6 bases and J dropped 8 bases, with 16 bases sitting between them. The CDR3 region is CSVLPGGVEAFF. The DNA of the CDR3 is TGCAGCGTCCTCCCGGGGGGGGTGGAAGCTTTCTTT.

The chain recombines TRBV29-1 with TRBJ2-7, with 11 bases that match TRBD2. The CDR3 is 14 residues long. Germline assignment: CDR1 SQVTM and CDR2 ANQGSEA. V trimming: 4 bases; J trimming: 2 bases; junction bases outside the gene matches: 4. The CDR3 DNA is TGCAGCGTTGCCGGGACTAGCGGACCCTACGAGCAGTACTTC. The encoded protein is CSVAGTSGPYEQYF.

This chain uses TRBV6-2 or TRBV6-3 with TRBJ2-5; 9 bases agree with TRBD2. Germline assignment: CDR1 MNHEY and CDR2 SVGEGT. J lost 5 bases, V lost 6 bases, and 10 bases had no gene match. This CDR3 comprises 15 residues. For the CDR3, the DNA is TGTGCCAGCAGATCCTTAGCGGGAGCGGAGGAGACCCAGTACTTC. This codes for CASRSLAGAEETQYF.

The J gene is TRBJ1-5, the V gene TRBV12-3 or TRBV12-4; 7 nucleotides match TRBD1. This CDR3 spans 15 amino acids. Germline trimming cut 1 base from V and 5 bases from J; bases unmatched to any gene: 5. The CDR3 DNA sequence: TGTGCCAGCAGTTTAGAGGGGCAGGGGGATCAGCCCCAGCATTTT. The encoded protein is CASSLEGQGDQPQHF.